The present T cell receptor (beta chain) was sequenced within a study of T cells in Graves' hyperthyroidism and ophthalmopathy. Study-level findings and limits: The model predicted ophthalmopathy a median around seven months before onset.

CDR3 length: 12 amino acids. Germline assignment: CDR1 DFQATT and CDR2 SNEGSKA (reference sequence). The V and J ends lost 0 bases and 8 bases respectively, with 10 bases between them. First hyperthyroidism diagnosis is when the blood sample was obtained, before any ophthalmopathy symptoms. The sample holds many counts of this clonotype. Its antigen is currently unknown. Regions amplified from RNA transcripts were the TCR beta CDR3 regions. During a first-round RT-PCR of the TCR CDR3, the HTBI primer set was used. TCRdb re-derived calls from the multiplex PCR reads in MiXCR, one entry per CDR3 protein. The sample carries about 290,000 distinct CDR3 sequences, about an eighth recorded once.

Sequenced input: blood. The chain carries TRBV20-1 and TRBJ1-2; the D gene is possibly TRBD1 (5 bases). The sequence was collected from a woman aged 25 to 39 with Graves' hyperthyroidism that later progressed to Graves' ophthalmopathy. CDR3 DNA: TGCAGTGCTAGAGATTTCGGGGACGGCTACACCTTC. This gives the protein CSARDFGDGYTF.